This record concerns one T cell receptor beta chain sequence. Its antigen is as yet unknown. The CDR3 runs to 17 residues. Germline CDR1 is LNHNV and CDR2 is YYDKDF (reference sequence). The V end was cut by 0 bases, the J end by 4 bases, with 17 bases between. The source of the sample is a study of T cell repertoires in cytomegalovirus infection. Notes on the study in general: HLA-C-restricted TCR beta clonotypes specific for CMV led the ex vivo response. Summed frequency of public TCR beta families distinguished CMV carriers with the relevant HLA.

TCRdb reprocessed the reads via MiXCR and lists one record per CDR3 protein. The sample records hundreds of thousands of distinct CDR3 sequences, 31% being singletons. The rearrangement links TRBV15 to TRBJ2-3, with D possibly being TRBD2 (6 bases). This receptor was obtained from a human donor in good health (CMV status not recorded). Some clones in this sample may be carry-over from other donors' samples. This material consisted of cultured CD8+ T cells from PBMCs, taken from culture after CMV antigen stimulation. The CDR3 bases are TGTGCCACCAGCAGAGAACTAGCTGGGACCCTGTCAGATACGCAGTATTTT. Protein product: CATSRELAGTLSDTQYF.